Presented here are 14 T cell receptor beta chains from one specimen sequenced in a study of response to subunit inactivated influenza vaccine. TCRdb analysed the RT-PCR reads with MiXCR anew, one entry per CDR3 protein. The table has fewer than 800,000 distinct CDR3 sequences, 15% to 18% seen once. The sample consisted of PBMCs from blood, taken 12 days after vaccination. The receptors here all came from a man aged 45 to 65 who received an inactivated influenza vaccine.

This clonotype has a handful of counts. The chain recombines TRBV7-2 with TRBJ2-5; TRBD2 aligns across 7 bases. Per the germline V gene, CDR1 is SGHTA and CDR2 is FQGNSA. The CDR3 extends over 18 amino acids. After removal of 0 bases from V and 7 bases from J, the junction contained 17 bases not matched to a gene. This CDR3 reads CASSLAVASGRTPGTQYF. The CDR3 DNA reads TGTGCCAGCAGCTTAGCTGTGGCTAGCGGTCGTACCCCTGGGACCCAGTACTTC.

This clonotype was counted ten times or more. The DNA for the CDR3 is TGTGCCAGCAGTTCGTCGACAGTTTACCAAGAGACCCAGTACTTC. Translated, it gives CASSSSTVYQETQYF. This chain uses TRBV12-3 or TRBV12-4 with TRBJ2-5; the D gene is possibly TRBD1 (5 bases). V lost 4 bases, J lost 0 bases, and 12 bases lay in between. This CDR3 has 15 amino acids.

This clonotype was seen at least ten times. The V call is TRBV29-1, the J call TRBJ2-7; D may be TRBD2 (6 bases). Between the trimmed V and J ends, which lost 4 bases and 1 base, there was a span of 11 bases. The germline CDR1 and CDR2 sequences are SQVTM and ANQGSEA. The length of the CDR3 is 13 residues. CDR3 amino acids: CSVVIAVSYEQYF. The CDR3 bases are TGCAGCGTTGTAATAGCGGTTTCCTACGAGCAGTACTTC.

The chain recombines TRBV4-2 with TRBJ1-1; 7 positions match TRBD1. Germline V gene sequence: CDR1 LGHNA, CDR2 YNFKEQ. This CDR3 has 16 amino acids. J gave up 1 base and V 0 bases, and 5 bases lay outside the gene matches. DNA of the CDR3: TGTGCCAGCAGCCAAGAGACAGGGTGGGCGAACACTGAAGCTTTCTTT. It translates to CASSQETGWANTEAFF.

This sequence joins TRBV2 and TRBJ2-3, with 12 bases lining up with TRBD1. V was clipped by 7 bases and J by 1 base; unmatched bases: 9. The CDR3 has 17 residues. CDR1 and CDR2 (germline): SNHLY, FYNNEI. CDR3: CASKGTGGYVRTDTQYF. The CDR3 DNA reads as TGTGCCAGCAAAGGGACAGGGGGCTACGTTCGCACAGATACGCAGTATTTT. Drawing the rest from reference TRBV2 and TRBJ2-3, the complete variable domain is EPEVTQTPSHQVTQMGQEVILRCVPISNHLYFYWYRQILGQKVEFLVSFYNNEISEKSEIFDDQFSVERPDGSNFTLKIRSTKLEDSAMYFCASKGTGGYVRTDTQYFGPGTRLTVL.

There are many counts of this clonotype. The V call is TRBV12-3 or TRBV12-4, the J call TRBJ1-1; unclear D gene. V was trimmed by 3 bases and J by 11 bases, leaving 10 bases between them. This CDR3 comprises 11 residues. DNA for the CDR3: TGTGCCAGCAGTTTTCACGGTGGGGCTTTCTTT. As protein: CASSFHGGAFF.

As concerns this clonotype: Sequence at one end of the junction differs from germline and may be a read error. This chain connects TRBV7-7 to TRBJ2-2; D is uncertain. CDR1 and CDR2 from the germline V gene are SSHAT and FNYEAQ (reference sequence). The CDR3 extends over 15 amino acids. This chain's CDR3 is CASSSGSPGAGELFF. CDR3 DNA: TGTGCTAGCAGCTCAGGATCCCCGGGCGCCGGGGAGCTGTTTTTT.

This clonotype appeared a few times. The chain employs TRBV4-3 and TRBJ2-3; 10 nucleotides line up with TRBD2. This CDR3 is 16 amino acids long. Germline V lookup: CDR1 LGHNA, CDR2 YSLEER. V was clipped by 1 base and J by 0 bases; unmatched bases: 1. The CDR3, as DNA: TGCGCCAGCAGCCAAGTACTAGCGGGAAGCACAGATACGCAGTATTTT. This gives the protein CASSQVLAGSTDTQYF.

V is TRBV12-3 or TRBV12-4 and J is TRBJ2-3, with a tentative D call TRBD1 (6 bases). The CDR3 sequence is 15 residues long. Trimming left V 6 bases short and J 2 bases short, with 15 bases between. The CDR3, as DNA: TGTGCCAGCAGCGAGGGACAAACACCCACAGATACGCAGTATTTT. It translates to CASSEGQTPTDTQYF.

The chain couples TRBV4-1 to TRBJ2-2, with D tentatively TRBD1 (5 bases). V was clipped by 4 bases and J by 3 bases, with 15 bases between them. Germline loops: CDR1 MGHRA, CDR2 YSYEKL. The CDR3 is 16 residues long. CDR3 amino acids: CASSPRDAGYTGELFF. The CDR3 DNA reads TGCGCCAGCAGCCCCAGGGATGCAGGGTACACCGGGGAGCTGTTTTTT.

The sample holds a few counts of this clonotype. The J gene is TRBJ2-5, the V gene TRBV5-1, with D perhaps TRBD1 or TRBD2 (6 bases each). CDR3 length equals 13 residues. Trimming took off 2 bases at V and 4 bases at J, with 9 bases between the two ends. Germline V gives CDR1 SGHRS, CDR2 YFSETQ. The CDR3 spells CASSFEGGETQYF. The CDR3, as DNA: TGCGCCAGCAGCTTTGAGGGGGGAGAGACCCAGTACTTC. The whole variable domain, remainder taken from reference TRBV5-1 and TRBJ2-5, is KAGVTQTPRYLIKTRGQQVTLSCSPISGHRSVSWYQQTPGQGLQFLFEYFSETQRNKGNFPGRFSGRQFSNSRSEMNVSTLELGDSALYLCASSFEGGETQYFGPGTRLLVL.

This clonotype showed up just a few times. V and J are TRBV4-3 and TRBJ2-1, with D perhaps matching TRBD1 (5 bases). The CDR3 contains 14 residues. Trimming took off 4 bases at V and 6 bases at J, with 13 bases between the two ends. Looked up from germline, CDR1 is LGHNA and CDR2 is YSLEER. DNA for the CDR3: TGCGCCAGCAGCCCAGTTGGGGCCTTCAATGAGCAGTTCTTC. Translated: CASSPVGAFNEQFF.

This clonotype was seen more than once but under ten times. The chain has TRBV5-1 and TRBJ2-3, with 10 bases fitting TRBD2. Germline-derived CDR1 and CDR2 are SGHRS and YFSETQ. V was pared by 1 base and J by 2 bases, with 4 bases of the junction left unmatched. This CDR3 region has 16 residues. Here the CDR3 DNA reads TGCGCCAGCAGCTTGAGGACTAGCGGAATCACAGATACGCAGTATTTT. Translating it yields CASSLRTSGITDTQYF. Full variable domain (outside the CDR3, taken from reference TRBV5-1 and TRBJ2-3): KAGVTQTPRYLIKTRGQQVTLSCSPISGHRSVSWYQQTPGQGLQFLFEYFSETQRNKGNFPGRFSGRQFSNSRSEMNVSTLELGDSALYLCASSLRTSGITDTQYFGPGTRLTVL.

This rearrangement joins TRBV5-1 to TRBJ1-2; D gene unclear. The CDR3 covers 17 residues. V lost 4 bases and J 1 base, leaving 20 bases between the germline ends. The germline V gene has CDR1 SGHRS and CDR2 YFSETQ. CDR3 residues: CASSQSYRRPLNYGYTF. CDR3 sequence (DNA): TGCGCCAGCAGCCAAAGCTACAGACGACCGCTTAACTATGGCTACACCTTC. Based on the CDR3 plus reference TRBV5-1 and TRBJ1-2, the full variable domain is KAGVTQTPRYLIKTRGQQVTLSCSPISGHRSVSWYQQTPGQGLQFLFEYFSETQRNKGNFPGRFSGRQFSNSRSEMNVSTLELGDSALYLCASSQSYRRPLNYGYTFGSGTRLTVV.